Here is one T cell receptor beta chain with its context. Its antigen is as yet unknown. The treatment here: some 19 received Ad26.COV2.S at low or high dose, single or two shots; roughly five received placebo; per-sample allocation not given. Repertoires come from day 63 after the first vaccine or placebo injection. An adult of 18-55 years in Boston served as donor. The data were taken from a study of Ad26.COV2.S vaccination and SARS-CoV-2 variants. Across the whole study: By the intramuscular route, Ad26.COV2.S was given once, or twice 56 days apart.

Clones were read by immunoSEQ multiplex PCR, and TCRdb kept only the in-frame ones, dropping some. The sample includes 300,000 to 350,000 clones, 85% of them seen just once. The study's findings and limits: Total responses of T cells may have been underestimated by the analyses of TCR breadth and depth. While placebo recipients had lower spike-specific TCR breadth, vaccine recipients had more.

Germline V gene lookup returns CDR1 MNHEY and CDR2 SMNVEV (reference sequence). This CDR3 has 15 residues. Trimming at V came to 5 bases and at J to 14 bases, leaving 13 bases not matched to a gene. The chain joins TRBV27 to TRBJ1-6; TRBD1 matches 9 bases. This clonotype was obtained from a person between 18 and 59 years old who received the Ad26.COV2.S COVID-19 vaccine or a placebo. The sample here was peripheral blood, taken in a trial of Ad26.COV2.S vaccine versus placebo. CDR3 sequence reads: CASSPRGQGWMALHF. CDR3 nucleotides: TGTGCCAGCAGTCCTAGAGGACAGGGGTGGATGGCCCTCCACTTT.